Each of the 29 T cell receptor beta chains below was sequenced from the same sample in a study of CD8+CD57+ T cells in acquired aplastic anemia. Profiling that covered TCR beta VDJ and CDR3 relied on genomic DNA as its template. TCRdb passed the reads through MiXCR, listing each CDR3 protein once. The sample shows hundreds of thousands of distinct CDR3 sequences, 65% to 80% of them seen only once. The specimen sequenced was sorted CD4+, CD8+, or CD8+CD57+ T cells (not recorded which) from PBMCs. The receptors derive from a human donor in good health, serving as a control.

This clonotype was counted many times. V gene TRBV5-1 combines with J gene TRBJ1-1, with a possible D match to TRBD1 (6 bases). The CDR3 has 16 amino acids. V lost 0 bases, J lost 1 base, and 13 bases lay in between. Germline CDR1 is SGHRS and CDR2 is YFSETQ. The CDR3 DNA reads as TGCGCCAGCAGCTTGGCACAGGGCCGGGGGAACACTGAAGCTTTCTTT. It codes for CASSLAQGRGNTEAFF.

To note about this clonotype: A much larger clone differs by one base, so this may be a read error. J is TRBJ1-5 and V is TRBV30, with D unclear. The CDR3 runs to 13 residues. The germline V gene encodes CDR1 GTSNPN and CDR2 SVGIG (reference sequence). The CDR3, as DNA: TGTGCCTGGGGTGTTACTAGCAATCAGCCCCAGCATTTT. Amino acid sequence: CAWGVTSNQPQHF.

This clonotype was counted at least ten times. The rearrangement links TRBV6-1 to TRBJ1-6; possible D gene TRBD1, 5 bases. The CDR3 spans 16 residues. V was cut by 7 bases and J by 8 bases, with 21 bases left in between. Germline assignment: CDR1 MNHNS and CDR2 SASEGT. The chain's CDR3 is CASTLSPGGGDSPLHF. DNA of the CDR3: TGTGCCAGCACCCTCTCCCCCGGGGGAGGGGATTCACCCCTCCACTTT.

This clonotype was detected only once. V is TRBV7-2 and J is TRBJ1-3, with D possibly being TRBD1 (5 bases). The ends were cut back, 1 base at V and 16 bases at J, with 23 bases in the middle. Germline assignment: CDR1 SGHTA and CDR2 FQGNSA. The length of the CDR3 is 15 residues. CDR3 DNA: TGTGCCAGCAGCTTAGGGGCTGGGGACCATGACTACATCTATTTT. It specifies CASSLGAGDHDYIYF.

Concerning this clonotype: A read error is likely, as this CDR3 ends without the conserved phenylalanine or tryptophan. J is TRBJ1-5 and V is TRBV2, with a possible D match to TRBD1 (5 bases). Trimming left V 7 bases short and J 13 bases short, with 26 bases between. From germline, CDR1 is SNHLY and CDR2 FYNNEI. The CDR3 contains 15 residues. This CDR3 is CASKKTEGCNELQHG. The CDR3 nucleotides are TGTGCCAGCAAGAAGACAGAGGGTTGCAATGAACTGCAGCATGGT.

The chain couples TRBV10-3 to TRBJ1-5; no definite D call. Germline CDR1 and CDR2: ENHRY and SYGVKD. CDR3 length equals 17 residues. V was pared by 3 bases and J by 7 bases, with 22 bases between. The CDR3 DNA reads as TGTGCCATCAGTGAATCGACTCAGGATTCTAACAAGCAGCCCCAGCATTTT. Translated: CAISESTQDSNKQPQHF.

The sample holds a few counts of this clonotype. The V gene is TRBV6-5, the J gene TRBJ1-5, with TRBD1 matching over 8 bases. CDR3 length: 14 residues. Trimming cost V 5 bases and J 5 bases; bases outside gene matches: 5. Per the germline V gene, CDR1 is MNHEY and CDR2 is SVGAGI. The DNA of the CDR3 is TGTGCCAGCAGTCCGGACAGGGACCATCAGCCCCAGCATTTT. It translates to CASSPDRDHQPQHF.

With regard to this clonotype: The conserved final phenylalanine or tryptophan is absent from the CDR3, which likely points to a read error. V and J are TRBV24-1 and TRBJ2-5; D not certain. Germline CDR1 is KGHDR and CDR2 is SFDVKD. V was cut by 4 bases and J by 2 bases, with 13 bases left in between. This CDR3 region has 15 residues. The CDR3 is CATSDLAVGQETQYL. DNA of the CDR3: TGTGCCACCAGTGACCTGGCGGTTGGTCAAGAGACCCAGTACTTG.

The rearrangement links TRBV7-2 to TRBJ1-5; maybe TRBD1 (5 bases). CDR1 is SGHTA and CDR2 is FQGNSA in the germline V gene. The length of the CDR3 is 15 residues. The V end lost 0 bases, the J end lost 13 bases, and 19 bases lay between the germline ends. The CDR3 sequence: CASSLAQSGGYEQHF. The DNA of the CDR3 is TGTGCCAGCAGCTTAGCGCAGTCTGGGGGTTACGAGCAGCATTTT.

In this sample, this clonotype turned up many times. The chain employs TRBV5-1 and TRBJ2-2; 7 positions match TRBD2. The CDR3 consists of 17 residues. The V gene's germline CDR1 is SGHRS and CDR2 YFSETQ. After removal of 0 bases from V and 0 bases from J, the junction contained 5 bases not matched to a gene. This CDR3 is CASSLGLAVANTGELFF. The CDR3 DNA reads TGCGCCAGCAGCTTGGGCCTAGCGGTCGCGAACACCGGGGAGCTGTTTTTT.

With regard to this clonotype: Relative to the germline gene, one junction end is altered; a read error may explain this. This chain joins TRBV19 and TRBJ1-6; a weak D match, TRBD1 (5 bases). The CDR3 totals 13 residues. Per the germline V gene, CDR1 is LNHDA and CDR2 is SQIVND (reference sequence). CDR3 region: CSSSPAGNSPLHF. The CDR3 nucleotides read TGCAGTAGTAGCCCAGCAGGGAATTCACCCCTCCACTTT.

This clonotype occurred a few times. The chain combines TRBV19 with TRBJ2-2, with D maybe TRBD1 (6 bases). Germline CDR1 LNHDA, CDR2 SQIVND (reference sequence). This CDR3 is 13 amino acids long. Trimming pared 8 bases from V and 4 bases from J, leaving 11 bases between. The CDR3 nucleotides read TGTGCCAGTCACCAACAGGGCACCGGGGAGCTGTTTTTT. It specifies CASHQQGTGELFF.

This rearrangement joins TRBV24-1 to TRBJ2-6; D ambiguous. The germline V gene has CDR1 KGHDR and CDR2 SFDVKD. The CDR3 covers 11 residues. The germline V and J ends were trimmed by 6 bases and 11 bases, with 7 bases remaining between them. The CDR3 region has the DNA TGTGCCACCAGTAGCAGCGACGTCCTGACTTTC. Its translation: CATSSSDVLTF.

As to this clonotype: Germline is not matched at one junction end, which may reflect a read error. The chain links TRBV5-1 to TRBJ2-3; D not resolved. Germline assignment: CDR1 SGHRS and CDR2 YFSETQ. There are 15 residues in the CDR3. CDR3 coding DNA: TGTGCCAGCAGCTCGAGACATGCGGTAGTAGATACGCAGTATTTT. Protein sequence: CASSSRHAVVDTQYF.

This clonotype was counted ten times or more. CDR3 bases: TGCAGTGTCGCTCGGGGGTCCTACAATGAGCAGTTCTTC. It specifies CSVARGSYNEQFF. The chain combines TRBV20-1 with TRBJ2-1; TRBD2 might be the D (6 bases). The V end was cut by 7 bases, the J end by 1 base, with 11 bases between. Germline CDR1 is DFQATT and CDR2 is SNEGSKA (reference sequence). The CDR3 runs 13 residues.

This clonotype was counted at least ten times. This chain joins TRBV20-1 and TRBJ2-3; TRBD2 matches at 12 bases. Germline CDR1 reads DFQATT; CDR2 reads SNEGSKA (reference sequence). There are 15 residues in the CDR3. V trimming: 5 bases; J trimming: 1 base; junction bases outside the gene matches: 4. CDR3 in DNA: TGCAGTGCTCTAGGACTAGCGGGGCGCACAGATACGCAGTATTTT. It specifies CSALGLAGRTDTQYF.

The CDR3 coding sequence is TGTGCCAGCAGTTTTAGCGGGGGGGCCTTAGATGAGCAGTTCTTC. Amino acids: CASSFSGGALDEQFF. The chain links TRBV12-3 or TRBV12-4 to TRBJ2-1; 11 bases map to TRBD2. The CDR3 runs 15 residues. The V segment lost 3 bases and the J segment 8 bases; nucleotides outside the gene matches: 6.

The chain has TRBV12-3 or TRBV12-4 and TRBJ2-7; D not resolved. The V and J ends lost 8 bases and 2 bases respectively, with 10 bases between them. This CDR3 has 12 amino acids. CDR3 protein: CASCVSAYEQYF. DNA of the CDR3: TGTGCCAGCTGTGTGTCTGCCTACGAGCAGTACTTC.

The V call is TRBV5-6, the J call TRBJ1-6, with D possibly being TRBD1 (6 bases). Germline V gene data show CDR1 as SGHDT and CDR2 as YYEEEE. The CDR3 loop spans 15 amino acids. V shed 2 bases and J shed 9 bases, with 15 bases lying between them. This CDR3 is CASSFGGPPISPLHF. The CDR3 bases are TGTGCCAGCAGCTTCGGGGGGCCACCGATTTCACCCCTCCACTTT.

V usage is TRBV19 and J usage is TRBJ1-6; the D is unclear. The germline CDR1 and CDR2 sequences are LNHDA and SQIVND (reference sequence). Trimming pared 3 bases from V and 13 bases from J, leaving 13 bases between. This CDR3 comprises 13 residues. The CDR3, as DNA: TGTGCCAGTAGTATTACAGCACAACAGCCCCTCCACTTT. Translation: CASSITAQQPLHF.

The sample holds many counts of this clonotype. The chain couples TRBV2 to TRBJ2-7; the match to TRBD1 covers 10 bases. Trimming removed 6 bases from V and 5 bases from J; junction bases left unmatched: 4. CDR1 is SNHLY and CDR2 is FYNNEI in the germline V gene. The CDR3 runs 13 residues. For the CDR3, the DNA is TGTGCCAGCAGACCGGACAGGGGGAACGAGCAGTACTTC. It is translated as CASRPDRGNEQYF.

Only one count was recorded for this clonotype. The chain combines TRBV25-1 with TRBJ2-4; a weak D match, TRBD2 (6 bases). The CDR3 totals 16 residues. Trimming took off 3 bases at V and 7 bases at J, with 19 bases between the two ends. Looked up from germline, CDR1 is MGHDK and CDR2 is SYGVNS. CDR3 sequence (DNA): TGTGCCAGCAGTGAGTCCCATCATCCCCGGGGGAACATTCAGTACTTC. This encodes CASSESHHPRGNIQYF.

This clonotype was seen a few times. A much larger clonotype is one base distant, so this may be a read error. V and J are TRBV5-1 and TRBJ2-1, with no clear D. The CDR3 length is 14 residues. The germline gives CDR1 SGHRS, CDR2 YFSETQ. CDR3: CAGSPLEAYNEQFF. Here the CDR3 DNA reads TGCGCCGGCAGCCCCCTTGAGGCCTACAATGAGCAGTTCTTC.

This clonotype has ten or more counts. The gene calls are TRBV6-6 and TRBJ1-3, with D unresolved. The germline V and J ends were trimmed by 5 bases and 4 bases, with 15 bases remaining between them. This CDR3 contains 15 residues. CDR1 MNHNY and CDR2 SVGAGI come from the germline V gene (reference sequence). The CDR3 spells CASSVNRDGGNTIYF. Written as DNA, the CDR3 is TGTGCCAGCAGTGTTAATCGCGACGGGGGAAACACCATATATTTT.

The chain carries TRBV7-2 and TRBJ1-1, with D unresolved. CDR1 and CDR2 (germline): SGHTA, FQGNSA. This CDR3 is 12 amino acids long. Trimming left V 5 bases short and J 8 bases short, with 12 bases between. The CDR3 sequence: CASSLFGGEAFF. As DNA, the CDR3 is TGTGCCAGCAGCCTATTCGGTGGCGAAGCTTTCTTT. The variable domain in full, with the rest retrieved from reference TRBV7-2 and TRBJ1-1, is GAGVSQSPSNKVTEKGKDVELRCDPISGHTALYWYRQSLGQGLEFLIYFQGNSAPDKSGLPSDRFSAERTGGSVSTLTIQRTQQEDSAVYLCASSLFGGEAFFGQGTRLTVV.

To note about this clonotype: The junction differs from germline at one of its ends, possibly a read error. The V call is TRBV5-1, the J call TRBJ2-5; tentatively, D is TRBD2 (6 bases). Germline-derived CDR1 and CDR2 are SGHRS and YFSETQ. This CDR3 has 15 residues. CDR3 region: CASSFATEGGETQYF. The CDR3 nucleotides are TGTGCCAGCAGCTTCGCCACGGAGGGCGGAGAGACCCAGTACTTC.

As to this clonotype: Germline and junction disagree at one end, which may indicate a read error. This chain connects TRBV7-2 to TRBJ1-6; D is uncertain. CDR1 is SGHTA, CDR2 FQGNSA, per germline. The CDR3 consists of 14 residues. DNA of the CDR3: TGTGCCAGCAGCTCCTGGGCCTATAATTCACCCCTCCCCTTC. Protein: CASSSWAYNSPLPF.

The chain recombines TRBV5-1 with TRBJ2-7, with D perhaps being TRBD1 or TRBD2 (5 bases each). Per the germline V gene, CDR1 is SGHRS and CDR2 is YFSETQ. V was trimmed by 3 bases and J by 3 bases, leaving 16 bases between them. The CDR3 consists of 15 residues. CDR3 in amino acids: CASSSGRSLGYEQYF. CDR3 nucleotide sequence: TGCGCCAGCAGCTCGGGACGAAGCCTGGGCTACGAGCAGTACTTC.

This clonotype was recorded many times. The V gene is TRBV9, the J gene TRBJ2-2; D ambiguous. Trimming shortened V by 0 bases and J by 3 bases, and 9 bases separated the two germline ends. The germline V gene encodes CDR1 SGDLS and CDR2 YYNGEE. The CDR3 consists of 15 residues. The CDR3 reads CASSVDVLDTGELFF. DNA for the CDR3: TGTGCCAGCAGCGTAGACGTACTCGACACCGGGGAGCTGTTTTTT.